This T cell receptor beta chain was captured in a study of beta chain features in type 1 diabetes. Study-wide findings and caveats: In patients and controls equally, PCR might favor templates that are shorter. In every one of the four CD4+ subsets, TCRB CDR3s were moderately but significantly shorter in Type 1 diabetes patients.

Comments on this clone: The antigen is undetermined.

Expressed TCRB transcripts were sequenced, since all the RNA that had been isolated was reverse transcribed. TCRdb's table, derived via immunoSEQ multiplex PCR, lists solely in-frame clones and lacks some. The sample carries some 240,000 clones, 16% recorded once. The germline V and J ends were trimmed by 3 bases and 0 bases, with 8 bases remaining between them. Per germline, CDR1 SGHNT and CDR2 YYREEE (reference sequence). The CDR3 runs to 14 residues. One heparinised draw of blood, averaging roughly 110 mL, came from each donor. Sequenced material: naive CD4+ T cells from blood. The V and J genes are TRBV5-4 and TRBJ2-3; D not resolved. The clonotype was recovered from a man in his thirties or forties with type 1 diabetes. The CDR3 nucleotides read TGTGCCAGCAGCTCTTCGACTAGCACAGATACGCAGTATTTT. Translating gives CASSSSTSTDTQYF.